This entry lists 21 T cell receptor beta chains sequenced from one sample in a study of shared clonotypes between healthy human individuals (dated by TCRdb to about 2020). To prepare the library, the immunoSEQ multiplex PCR assay was applied. TCRdb holds this immuneACCESS table with in-frame rearrangements only. Some clones are missing; in checked studies, unresolved V genes explain under half, and the rest has no known cause. This sample is represented by about 2.4 million clones; roughly 93% of them were singletons. The ten largest clonotypes hold around 0.4% of the sample. What was sequenced was naive CD4+ T cells from PBMCs. What the cell subset or site label conveys for this sample: CD45RA+ positively selected. These receptor sequences come from a man between 18 and 35 years old in good health. Some clones in this sample may be carry-over from other donors' samples.

The V call is TRBV4-2, the J call TRBJ1-2, with TRBD1 as a possible D gene (6 bases). The CDR3 runs to 18 residues. CDR1 is LGHNA, CDR2 YNFKEQ, per germline. The V and J ends lost 0 bases and 1 base respectively, with 18 bases between them. CDR3: CASSQEQGGASLNYGYTF. CDR3 DNA: TGTGCCAGCAGCCAAGAGCAAGGGGGGGCTTCCCTTAACTATGGCTACACCTTC.

The V gene is TRBV28, the J gene TRBJ2-3; 10 positions agree with TRBD2. Germline V gene data show CDR1 as MDHEN and CDR2 as SYDVKM. The CDR3 is 18 amino acids. V lost 4 bases to trimming and J lost 2 bases; unmatched junction nucleotides: 12. The CDR3 nucleotides read TGTGCCAGCAGTTCCGAACGCCCACTAGCGGGGAACACAGATACGCAGTATTTT. Translation: CASSSERPLAGNTDTQYF.

The CDR3 sequence is CASSSTGYSYEQYF. The CDR3 nucleotides read TGTGCCAGCAGCTCCACAGGTTACTCCTACGAGCAGTACTTC. V gene TRBV11-3 combines with J gene TRBJ2-7; D may be TRBD1 (5 bases). Germline V gives CDR1 SGHNT, CDR2 YENEEA. The V end was cut by 4 bases, the J end by 0 bases, with 10 bases between. This CDR3 region has 14 residues. Filled out from reference TRBV11-3 and TRBJ2-7, the complete variable domain reads EAGVVQSPRYKIIEKKQPVAFWCNPISGHNTLYWYLQNLGQGPELLIRYENEEAVDDSQLPKDRFSAERLKGVDSTLKIQPAELGDSAVYLCASSSTGYSYEQYFGPGTRLTVT.

The V and J genes are TRBV13 and TRBJ2-2; TRBD2 agrees at 8 bases. With 0 bases clipped from V and 3 bases from J, the junction kept 0 bases outside the gene matches. There are 15 residues in the CDR3. Germline assignment: CDR1 PRHDT and CDR2 FYEKMQ (reference sequence). Written as DNA, the CDR3 is TGTGCCAGCAGCTTAGGCGGGAGGGACACCGGGGAGCTGTTTTTT. Encoded protein: CASSLGGRDTGELFF.

J is TRBJ2-3 and V is TRBV7-5; the table's D call, TRBD2, has no DNA check behind it. TRBV7-5 is a documented pseudogene. The CDR3 covers 15 residues. In DNA form, the CDR3 reads TGTGCCAGAAGCCCCCGGTCGGAGTGGGCAGATACGCAGTATTTT. Translating gives CARSPRSEWADTQYF.

About this clone itself: Additional DNA sequences in this sample encode the identical CDR3. The chain links TRBV4-1 to TRBJ1-3, with D unresolved. CDR3 length: 15 residues. CDR1 is MGHRA, CDR2 YSYEKL, per germline. The V end lost 1 base, the J end lost 1 base, and 8 bases lay between the germline ends. The CDR3 reads CASSQVSGSGNTIYF. DNA for the CDR3: TGCGCCAGCAGCCAAGTTAGTGGATCTGGAAACACCATATATTTT.

The rearrangement uses TRBV14 and TRBJ2-7; 10 positions agree with TRBD1. V lost 4 bases to trimming and J lost 1 base; unmatched junction nucleotides: 4. CDR3 length: 15 amino acids. Germline loops: CDR1 SGHDN, CDR2 FVKESK. CDR3 in DNA: TGTGCCAGCAGCCGACAGGGGGCGAGATCCTACGAGCAGTACTTC. This encodes CASSRQGARSYEQYF.

This chain uses TRBV6-5 with TRBJ2-7, with 7 bases identical to TRBD2. Per the germline V gene, CDR1 is MNHEY and CDR2 is SVGAGI. V shed 8 bases and J 3 bases; nucleotides not matched to a gene: 7. The CDR3 extends over 13 amino acids. The CDR3 region is CASQQGGSYEQYF. The CDR3 nucleotides read TGTGCCAGCCAACAAGGCGGGAGCTACGAGCAGTACTTC.

About this clone: Without the conserved terminal phenylalanine or tryptophan, this CDR3 likely stems from a read error. The chain has TRBV6-1 and TRBJ1-2, with D unclear. This CDR3 comprises 13 residues. V lost 2 bases and J lost 4, with 8 bases in between. Germline CDR1 MNHNS, CDR2 SASEGT. Written as DNA, the CDR3 is TGTGCCAGCAGTGAAATCGGCACCTATGGCTACACCCTC. Amino acids: CASSEIGTYGYTL.

V and J are TRBV5-1 and TRBJ2-1, with D unclear. The CDR3 spans 15 residues. The germline gives CDR1 SGHRS, CDR2 YFSETQ. V lost 5 bases, J lost 0 bases, and 12 bases lay in between. The CDR3 DNA follows: TGCGCCAGCAGATGGGTAGAAAGCTCCTACAATGAGCAGTTCTTC. The encoded protein is CASRWVESSYNEQFF. The full variable domain, rest sourced from reference TRBV5-1 and TRBJ2-1, is KAGVTQTPRYLIKTRGQQVTLSCSPISGHRSVSWYQQTPGQGLQFLFEYFSETQRNKGNFPGRFSGRQFSNSRSEMNVSTLELGDSALYLCASRWVESSYNEQFFGPGTRLTVL.

The CDR3 sequence: CASSYPGRSYEQYF. CDR3 nucleotides: TGTGCCAGCAGTTACCCAGGGAGGTCCTACGAGCAGTACTTC. V and J are TRBV6-6 and TRBJ2-7; D may be TRBD2 (6 bases). The CDR3 sequence is 14 residues long. V was clipped by 2 bases and J by 1 base, with 9 bases between them. Germline CDR1 reads MNHNY; CDR2 reads SVGAGI (reference sequence).

The chain carries TRBV11-2 and TRBJ1-1; D is unclear. The V gene's germline CDR1 is SGHAT and CDR2 FQNNGV. The CDR3 sequence is 11 residues long. V was pared by 3 bases and J by 8 bases, with 7 bases between. As DNA, the CDR3 is TGTGCCAGCAGCTTTAGTCGGGAAGCTTTCTTT. Translation gives CASSFSREAFF.

V is TRBV5-1 and J is TRBJ2-7, with 8 bases fitting TRBD1. CDR3 length equals 16 residues. V was clipped by 3 bases and J by 6 bases; unmatched bases: 14. Germline-derived CDR1 and CDR2 are SGHRS and YFSETQ. The CDR3 here is CASSSNSGGSSAEQYF. For the CDR3, the DNA is TGCGCCAGCAGCTCTAATTCAGGGGGCTCCTCGGCCGAGCAGTACTTC.

This clone was seen only a few times. This chain joins TRBV6-1 and TRBJ1-1; possibly TRBD1 for D (5 bases). The CDR3 covers 13 residues. In germline, CDR1 is MNHNS, CDR2 SASEGT. V was pared by 6 bases and J by 4 bases, with 12 bases between. The CDR3 nucleotides read TGTGCCAGCAGGACTGCGGGGGGCACTGAAGCTTTCTTT. The encoded protein is CASRTAGGTEAFF.

This rearrangement joins TRBV29-1 to TRBJ1-6; D possibly corresponds to TRBD1 (5 bases). Trimming left V 3 bases short and J 8 bases short, with 14 bases between. Germline V gives CDR1 SQVTM, CDR2 ANQGSEA. There are 14 residues in the CDR3. The CDR3 protein is CSVDSGTRDSPLHF. CDR3 nucleotide sequence: TGCAGCGTTGATTCCGGGACGAGGGATTCACCCCTCCACTTT.

The chain has TRBV7-2 and TRBJ1-1, with TRBD1 identical over 7 bases. Germline V gene sequence: CDR1 SGHTA, CDR2 FQGNSA. The CDR3 extends over 13 amino acids. With V trimmed by 5 bases and J by 4 bases, 4 bases remained unmatched. CDR3: CASSRTGRTEAFF. CDR3 sequence (DNA): TGTGCCAGCAGCCGGACAGGCCGCACTGAAGCTTTCTTT.

The genes are TRBV28 and TRBJ1-1; 7 bases fit TRBD1. CDR1 MDHEN and CDR2 SYDVKM come from the germline V gene. The CDR3 totals 12 residues. Unmatched junction bases numbered 7, after V lost 8 bases and J lost 7 bases. CDR3 DNA sequence: TGTGCCAGCGGCGTACGGGACAGTGAAGCTTTCTTT. Protein sequence: CASGVRDSEAFF.

The chain links TRBV30 to TRBJ2-1; unclear D gene. The CDR3 covers 11 residues. The germline V gene encodes CDR1 GTSNPN and CDR2 SVGIG (reference sequence). V was clipped by 1 base and J by 15 bases, with 13 bases between them. In nucleotides, the CDR3 is TGTGCCTGGAGTGAAGAAGGGCCTTGGTTCTTC. It specifies CAWSEEGPWFF.

Only one count was recorded for this clone. This chain uses TRBV28 with TRBJ2-1; D tentatively reads TRBD1 or TRBD2 (5 bases each). Germline assignment: CDR1 MDHEN and CDR2 SYDVKM. The CDR3 loop spans 15 amino acids. The V end lost 6 bases, the J end lost 4 bases, and 16 bases lay between the germline ends. Here the CDR3 DNA reads TGTGCCAGCAGACGGGATGGGGGATCTTACAATGAGCAGTTCTTC. As protein: CASRRDGGSYNEQFF.

This clone has just one count. The identical CDR3 is also encoded by other nucleotide sequences in the sample. The CDR3 loop reads CASSLSRDRSYEQYF. DNA of the CDR3: TGTGCCAGCAGTTTATCGCGGGACAGATCCTACGAGCAGTACTTC. The chain employs TRBV27 and TRBJ2-7; weak D call: TRBD1 (7 bases). V was shortened by 0 bases and J by 1 base, with 10 bases between the two germline ends. The CDR3 extends over 15 amino acids. Per the germline V gene, CDR1 is MNHEY and CDR2 is SMNVEV (reference sequence).

The rearrangement joins TRBV4-3 to TRBJ2-2, with TRBD2 matching 9 bases. Germline lookup yields CDR1 LGHNA and CDR2 YSLEER. CDR3 length: 21 residues. V lost 1 base and J lost 0; bases outside the gene matches: 15. This CDR3 is CASSQASGIRREGPNTGELFF. CDR3 DNA: TGCGCCAGCAGCCAAGCATCAGGAATTAGGCGGGAGGGGCCGAACACCGGGGAGCTGTTTTTT.